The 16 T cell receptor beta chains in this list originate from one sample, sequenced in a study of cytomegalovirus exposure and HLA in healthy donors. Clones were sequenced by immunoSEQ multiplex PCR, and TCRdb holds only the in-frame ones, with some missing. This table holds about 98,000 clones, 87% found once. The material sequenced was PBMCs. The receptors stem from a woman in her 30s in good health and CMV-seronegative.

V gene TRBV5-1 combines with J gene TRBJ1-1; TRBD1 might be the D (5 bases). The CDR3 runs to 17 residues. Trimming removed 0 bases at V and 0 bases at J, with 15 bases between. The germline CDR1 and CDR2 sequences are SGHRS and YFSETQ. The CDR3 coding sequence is TGCGCCAGCAGCTTGGCCAAGGGGCATGGGGTGAACACTGAAGCTTTCTTT. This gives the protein CASSLAKGHGVNTEAFF.

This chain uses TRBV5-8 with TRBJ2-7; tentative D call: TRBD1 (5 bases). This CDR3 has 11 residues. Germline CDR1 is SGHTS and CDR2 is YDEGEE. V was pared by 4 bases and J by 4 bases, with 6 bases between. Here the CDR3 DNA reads TGTGCCAGCAGCCCAGGGTACGAGCAGTACTTC. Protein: CASSPGYEQYF.

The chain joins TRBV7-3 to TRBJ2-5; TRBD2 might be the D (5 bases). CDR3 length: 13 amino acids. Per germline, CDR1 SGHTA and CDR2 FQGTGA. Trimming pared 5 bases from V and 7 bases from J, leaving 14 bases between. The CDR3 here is CASSPAPAGTQYF. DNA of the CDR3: TGTGCCAGCAGCCCCGCCCCGGCGGGGACCCAGTACTTC.

CDR3 sequence reads: CASSAATRTSRGKLFF. The CDR3 DNA follows: TGTGCCAGCAGCGCAGCGACGCGGACTAGTCGGGGGAAGCTGTTTTTT. The V call is TRBV7-2, the J call TRBJ2-2; TRBD2 aligns across 7 bases. Germline CDR1 SGHTA, CDR2 FQGNSA. V shed 5 bases and J 12 bases; nucleotides not matched to a gene: 18. CDR3 length equals 16 residues.

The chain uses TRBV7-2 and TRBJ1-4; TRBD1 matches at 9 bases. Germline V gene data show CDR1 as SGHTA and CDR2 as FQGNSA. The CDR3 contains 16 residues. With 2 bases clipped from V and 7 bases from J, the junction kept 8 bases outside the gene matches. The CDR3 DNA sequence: TGTGCCAGCAGCTTACATCCGGGACAGGGAGGTGAAAAACTGTTTTTT. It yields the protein CASSLHPGQGGEKLFF.

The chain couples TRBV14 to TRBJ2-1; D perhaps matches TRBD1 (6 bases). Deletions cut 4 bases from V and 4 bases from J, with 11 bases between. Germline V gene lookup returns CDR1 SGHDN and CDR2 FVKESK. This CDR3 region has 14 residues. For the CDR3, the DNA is TGTGCCAGCAGCCTCCGGGACACATACAATGAGCAGTTCTTC. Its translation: CASSLRDTYNEQFF.

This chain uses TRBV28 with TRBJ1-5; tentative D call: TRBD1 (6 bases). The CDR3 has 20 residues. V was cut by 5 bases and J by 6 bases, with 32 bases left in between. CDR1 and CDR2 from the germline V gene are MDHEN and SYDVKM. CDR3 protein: CASSPILPTQAGALSQPQHF. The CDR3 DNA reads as TGTGCCAGCAGTCCGATCCTTCCAACACAGGCGGGGGCGCTTAGTCAGCCCCAGCATTTT.

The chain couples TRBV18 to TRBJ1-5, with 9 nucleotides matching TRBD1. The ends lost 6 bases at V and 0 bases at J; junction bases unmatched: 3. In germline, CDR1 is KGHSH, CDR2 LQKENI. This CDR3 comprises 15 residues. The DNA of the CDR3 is TGTGCCAGCTCCCAGGGACAGGGTAGCAATCAGCCCCAGCATTTT. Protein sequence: CASSQGQGSNQPQHF.

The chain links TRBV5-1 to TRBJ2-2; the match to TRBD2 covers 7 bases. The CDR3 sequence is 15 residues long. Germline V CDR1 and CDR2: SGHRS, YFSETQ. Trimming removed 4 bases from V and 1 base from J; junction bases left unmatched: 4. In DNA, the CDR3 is TGCGCCAGCAGCCGGGAGGCACAGAACACCGGGGAGCTGTTTTTT. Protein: CASSREAQNTGELFF.

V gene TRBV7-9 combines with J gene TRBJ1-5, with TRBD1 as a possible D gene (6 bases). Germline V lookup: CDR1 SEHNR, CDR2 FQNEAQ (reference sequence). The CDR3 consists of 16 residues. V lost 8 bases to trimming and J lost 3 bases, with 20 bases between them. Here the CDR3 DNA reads TGTGCCAGCTGGCTTAGACAGGTGAATTCCAATCAGCCCCAGCATTTT. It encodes CASWLRQVNSNQPQHF.

CDR3 nucleotides: TGTGCCAGCAGAATACAGGGGTACACTGAAGCTTTCTTT. It is translated as CASRIQGYTEAFF. The chain links TRBV27 to TRBJ1-1; 7 bases are a match to TRBD1. V trimming: 6 bases; J trimming: 3 bases; junction bases outside the gene matches: 4. This CDR3 has 13 amino acids. Germline V gene sequence: CDR1 MNHEY, CDR2 SMNVEV (reference sequence).

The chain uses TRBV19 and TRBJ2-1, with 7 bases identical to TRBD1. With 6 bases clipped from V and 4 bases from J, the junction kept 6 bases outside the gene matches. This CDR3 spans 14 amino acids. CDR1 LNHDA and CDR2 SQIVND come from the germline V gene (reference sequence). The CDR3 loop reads CASSHGTEYNEQFF. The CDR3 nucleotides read TGTGCCAGTAGCCACGGGACAGAGTACAATGAGCAGTTCTTC.

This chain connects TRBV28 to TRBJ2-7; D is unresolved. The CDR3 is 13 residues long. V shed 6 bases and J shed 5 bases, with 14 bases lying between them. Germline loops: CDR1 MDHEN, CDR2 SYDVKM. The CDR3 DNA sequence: TGTGCCAGCAGCAATTATAGAGTAAACGAGCAGTACTTC. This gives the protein CASSNYRVNEQYF.

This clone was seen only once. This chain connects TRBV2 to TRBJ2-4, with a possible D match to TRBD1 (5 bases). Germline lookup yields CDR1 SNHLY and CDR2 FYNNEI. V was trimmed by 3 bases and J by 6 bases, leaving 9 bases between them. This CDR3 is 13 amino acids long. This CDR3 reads CASSDRQGNIQYF. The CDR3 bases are TGTGCCAGCAGTGATCGGCAGGGAAACATTCAGTACTTC.

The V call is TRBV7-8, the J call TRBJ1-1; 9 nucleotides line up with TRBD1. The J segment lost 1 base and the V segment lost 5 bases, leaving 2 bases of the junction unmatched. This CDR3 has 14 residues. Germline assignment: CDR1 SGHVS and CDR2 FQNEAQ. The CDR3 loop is CASSHRGRNTEAFF. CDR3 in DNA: TGTGCCAGCAGCCACAGGGGGCGGAACACTGAAGCTTTCTTT.

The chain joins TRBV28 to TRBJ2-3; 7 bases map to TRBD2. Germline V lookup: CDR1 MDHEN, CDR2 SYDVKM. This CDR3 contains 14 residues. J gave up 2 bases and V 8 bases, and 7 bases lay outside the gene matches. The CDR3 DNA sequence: TGTGCCAGCTGGGGGGGGGATCCCACAGATACGCAGTATTTT. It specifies CASWGGDPTDTQYF.